These 7 T cell receptor beta chains were all obtained from the same sample, sequenced in a study of Ad26.COV2.S vaccination and SARS-CoV-2 variants. Measured with immunoSEQ multiplex PCR; TCRdb has only the in-frame clones, and not every one. The repertoire holds about 410,000 clones, with approximately 91% as singletons. As to treatment: roughly 18 received Ad26.COV2.S at low or high dose, single or two shots; about 5 received placebo; per-sample allocation not given. Each sample was drawn 63 days after the first injection (of vaccine or placebo). Source: peripheral blood, taken in a trial of Ad26.COV2.S vaccine versus placebo. The receptors come from a person between 18 and 65 years old who received the Ad26.COV2.S COVID-19 vaccine or a placebo.

This chain connects TRBV5-1 to TRBJ2-1, with D possibly matching TRBD2 (5 bases). The CDR3 has 14 amino acids. Germline-derived CDR1 and CDR2 are SGHRS and YFSETQ. V was clipped by 0 bases and J by 8 bases, with 12 bases between them. CDR3: CASSLEGRAHEQFF. The CDR3 DNA is TGCGCCAGCAGCTTGGAAGGGAGAGCCCATGAGCAGTTCTTC.

CDR3 sequence (DNA): TGTGCCAGCAGCCCGCCGGGACAGATCGGCGGGGAGCTGTTTTTT. The encoded protein is CASSPPGQIGGELFF. The chain has TRBV6-5 and TRBJ2-2; 7 nucleotides align to TRBD1. Germline V gene lookup returns CDR1 MNHEY and CDR2 SVGAGI. Losses at the gene ends were 6 bases for V and 7 bases for J; bases not matched to a gene: 11. This CDR3 spans 15 amino acids.

The gene calls are TRBV27 and TRBJ2-3; the match to TRBD1 covers 10 bases. CDR1 and CDR2 (germline): MNHEY, SMNVEV (reference sequence). Trimming took 2 bases from V and 3 from J; bases not matched to a gene: 5. The CDR3 contains 16 residues. CDR3 nucleotides: TGTGCCAGCAGTTTACGCCGACAGGGGGCAACAGATACGCAGTATTTT. This gives the protein CASSLRRQGATDTQYF.

The V gene is TRBV10-2, the J gene TRBJ2-7; D unclear. Trimming removed 4 bases from V and 5 bases from J, with 9 bases in between. This CDR3 has 12 amino acids. Germline CDR1 is WSHSY and CDR2 is SAAADI. CDR3 sequence reads: CASSGVWHEQYF. The CDR3 nucleotides read TGCGCCAGCAGTGGGGTCTGGCACGAGCAGTACTTC.

The chain employs TRBV19 and TRBJ1-5, with D perhaps matching TRBD1 (6 bases). The CDR3 is made up of 16 amino acids. Trimming removed 3 bases from V and 3 bases from J, with 15 bases in between. CDR1 and CDR2 from the germline V gene are LNHDA and SQIVND (reference sequence). The CDR3 DNA reads TGTGCCAGTAGTATCCGGGGGGCAACCAACAATCAGCCCCAGCATTTT. This codes for CASSIRGATNNQPQHF.

The chain recombines TRBV28 with TRBJ1-6; D remains unclear. V was pared by 5 bases and J by 9 bases, with 17 bases between. Germline CDR1 and CDR2: MDHEN and SYDVKM. The CDR3 is 15 residues long. CDR3 sequence reads: CASSPPPGVGSPLHF. The DNA for the CDR3 is TGTGCCAGCAGTCCTCCTCCGGGAGTAGGTTCACCCCTCCACTTT.

This clone was observed a single time. The chain carries TRBV5-8 and TRBJ1-3; D may be TRBD1 (5 bases). V lost 4 bases, J lost 0 bases, and 11 bases lay in between. In germline, CDR1 is SGHTS, CDR2 YDEGEE. CDR3 length equals 15 residues. For the CDR3, the DNA is TGTGCCAGCAGCCAGACAGACTACTCTGGAAACACCATATATTTT. It yields the protein CASSQTDYSGNTIYF.